Listed below are T cell receptor beta chains from one sample, sequenced in a study of blood T cell repertoires in COVID-19. TCRdb's copy holds only in-frame clones and misses some; the assay was immunoSEQ multiplex PCR. This repertoire shows 250,000 to 300,000 clones, about 73% found once; its top ten account for 3.3%. The sample taken for sequencing was peripheral blood. These receptors came from a woman older than 75 with acute or convalescent COVID-19. Both conserved end residues are part of each CDR3. D genes are given only for firm matches. Clone size is not always given. Where it is, it says once, few, many or a class for expanded clones.

D,V,J,size,CDR3,DNA
-,TRBV30,TRBJ1-3,-,CAWSQGEVLGPGNTIYF,TGTGCCTGGTCCCAGGGCGAGGTTCTAGGGCCTGGAAACACCATATATTTT
-,TRBV30,TRBJ1-2,-,CARQTGPYGYTF,TGTGCCCGCCAGACAGGCCCCTATGGCTACACCTTC
TRBD1,TRBV10-1,TRBJ2-7,few,CASSEMGQPYYEQYF,TGCGCCAGCAGTGAGATGGGACAGCCTTACTACGAGCAGTACTTC
TRBD2,TRBV5-1,TRBJ2-7,-,CASSSLAAYEQYF,TGCGCCAGCAGTAGCCTAGCGGCCTACGAGCAGTACTTC
TRBD1,TRBV16,TRBJ1-6,few,CASSPRDRGRSPLHF,TGTGCCAGCAGCCCCCGGGACAGGGGACGGTCACCCCTCCACTTT
TRBD1,TRBV7-2,TRBJ1-2,-,CASSSPSGTGTYGYTF,TGTGCCAGCAGCTCACCCTCCGGGACAGGGACTTATGGCTACACCTTC
TRBD1,TRBV7-2,TRBJ1-2,-,CASSLKEGGRGFSGYTF,TGTGCCAGCAGCTTAAAGGAGGGGGGCAGGGGGTTCTCTGGCTACACCTTC
TRBD2,TRBV4-1,TRBJ2-1,few,CASSQMGLVYNEQFF,TGCGCCAGCAGCCAAATGGGACTAGTTTACAATGAGCAGTTCTTC
-,TRBV7-3,TRBJ2-5,-,CASSLQGPPETQYF,TGTGCCAGCAGCCTCCAGGGCCCTCCAGAGACCCAGTACTTC
TRBD1,TRBV19,TRBJ1-5,-,CASSFLTGGQGGPQHF,TGTGCCAGTAGTTTCTTAACAGGGGGACAAGGGGGGCCCCAGCATTTT
-,TRBV10-3,TRBJ1-2,-,CAISERTQGYTF,TGTGCCATCAGTGAAAGGACTCAGGGCTACACCTTC
TRBD1,TRBV7-9,TRBJ2-5,-,CASSLADRGRETQYF,TGTGCCAGCAGCTTAGCAGACAGGGGACGGGAGACCCAGTACTTC
TRBD1,TRBV19,TRBJ1-1,-,CASSITGGWGFKDEAFF,TGTGCCAGTAGTATTACAGGGGGCTGGGGGTTTAAGGATGAAGCTTTCTTT
-,TRBV9,TRBJ2-5,-,CASSVVGERVETQYF,TGTGCCAGCAGCGTAGTCGGAGAGCGGGTAGAGACCCAGTACTTC
-,TRBV2,TRBJ2-5,-,CATRLVETQYF,TGTGCCACCCGACTAGTAGAGACCCAGTACTTC